One TCR beta chain is described in this entry. Antigen: not known. The sample originates from a study of T cell responses to AZD1222 COVID-19 vaccine. The CDR3 has 12 residues. Germline CDR1 is LGHDT and CDR2 is YNNKEL (reference sequence). Trimming left V 3 bases short and J 11 bases short, with 14 bases between. Both about-4-week and about-12-week second-dose recipients were combined. Profiled with immunoSEQ multiplex PCR; TCRdb holds only in-frame clones, not every one. This sample yields about 120,000 clones, of which roughly 88% are seen a single time; around 1% belongs to the top ten. Study observations and caveats: Close to half of all spike-specific TCRs reportedly target regions of the variants that are unmutated. Donors, mostly white British, included more females; clonal diversity was possibly underestimated.

The chain couples TRBV3-1 (or the pseudogene TRBV3-2) to TRBJ2-7, with D possibly TRBD1 on 6 matching bases. This clonotype was obtained from an adult who received the AZD1222 COVID-19 vaccine. The material was peripheral blood, obtained 28 days after the second AZD1222 dose. The CDR3 nucleotides are TGTGCCAGCAGCCAGTACACAGGGTTAAAGTACTTC. Protein: CASSQYTGLKYF.